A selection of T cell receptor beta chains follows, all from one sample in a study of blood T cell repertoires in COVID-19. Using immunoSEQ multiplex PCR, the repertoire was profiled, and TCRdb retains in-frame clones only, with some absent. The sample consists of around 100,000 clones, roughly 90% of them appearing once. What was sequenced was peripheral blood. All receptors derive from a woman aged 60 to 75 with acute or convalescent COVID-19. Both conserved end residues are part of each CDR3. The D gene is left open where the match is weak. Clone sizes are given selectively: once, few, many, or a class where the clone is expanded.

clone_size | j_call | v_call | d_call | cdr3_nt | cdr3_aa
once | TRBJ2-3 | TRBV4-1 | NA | TGCGCCAGCAGCCAACTAGGCACAGATACGCAGTATTTT | CASSQLGTDTQYF
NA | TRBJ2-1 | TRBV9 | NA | TGTGCCAGCAGCGTAGCTGGAGGGAGCTCCTACAATGAGCAGTTCTTC | CASSVAGGSSYNEQFF
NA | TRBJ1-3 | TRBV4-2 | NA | TGTGCCAGCAGCCAAGTCCCAGGGGCTGGAAACACCATATATTTT | CASSQVPGAGNTIYF
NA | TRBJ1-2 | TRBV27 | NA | TGTGCCAGCAGACAGTCCAGGGAGGCGGGCTACACCTTC | CASRQSREAGYTF
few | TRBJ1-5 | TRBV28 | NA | TGTGCCAGCAGACCGGGAGGCAGCGGCAATCAGCCCCAGCATTTT | CASRPGGSGNQPQHF
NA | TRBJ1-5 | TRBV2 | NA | TGTGCCAGCGACCGACAGGGCAATCAGCCCCAGCATTTT | CASDRQGNQPQHF
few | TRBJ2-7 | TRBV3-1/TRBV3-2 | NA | TGTGCCAGCAGCCATGGCCTCTACGAGCAGTACTTC | CASSHGLYEQYF
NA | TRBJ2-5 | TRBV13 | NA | TGTGCCAGCAGCCTCCCCCAGGGGACCCAGTACTTC | CASSLPQGTQYF
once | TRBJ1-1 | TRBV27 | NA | TGTGCCAGCAGTTCCCTGATGCGCAGGGACACTGAAGCTTTCTTT | CASSSLMRRDTEAFF
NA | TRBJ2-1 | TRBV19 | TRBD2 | TGTGCCAGTAGTATCGGGGGGAGCCAGCAGTTCTTC | CASSIGGSQQFF
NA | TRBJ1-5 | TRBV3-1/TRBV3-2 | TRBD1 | TGTGCCAGCAGCCAAGATGCAGGGGGCGGCAATCAGCCCCAGCATTTT | CASSQDAGGGNQPQHF
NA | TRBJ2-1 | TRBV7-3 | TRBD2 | TGTGCCAGCAGCTTGTCCGGGACTAGCATGTCTGAGCAGTTCTTC | CASSLSGTSMSEQFF
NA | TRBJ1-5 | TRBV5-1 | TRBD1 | TGCGCCAGCAGCCTCACAGGGGATCATCAGCCCCAGCATTTT | CASSLTGDHQPQHF
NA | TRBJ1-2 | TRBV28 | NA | TGTGCCAGCAGTACCTCGATACAGGGCAGCGACTATGGCTACACCTTC | CASSTSIQGSDYGYTF
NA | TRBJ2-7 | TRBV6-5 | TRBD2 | TGTGCCAGCAGTTACTCGCGGACTAGCGAGCAGTACTTC | CASSYSRTSEQYF
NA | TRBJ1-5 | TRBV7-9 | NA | TGTGCCAGCAGCTTAGATCGGGTGCAGGGTAAGGGCAATCAGCCCCAGCATTTT | CASSLDRVQGKGNQPQHF
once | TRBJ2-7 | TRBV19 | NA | TGTGCCACCCCTAGGGCGTGGGGCCTCGCCTACGAGCAGTACTTC | CATPRAWGLAYEQYF
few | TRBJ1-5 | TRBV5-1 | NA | TGCGCCAGCAGCTTGGTTGCAGGAAATGTTTATAGCAATCAGCCCCAGCATTTT | CASSLVAGNVYSNQPQHF
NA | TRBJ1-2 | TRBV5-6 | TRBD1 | TGTGCCAGCAGCTTGGTCACAGGGGGTAATGGCTACACCTTC | CASSLVTGGNGYTF
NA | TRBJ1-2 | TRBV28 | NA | TGTGCCAGCACCCCGCGGGTCCTTAACTATGGCTACACCTTC | CASTPRVLNYGYTF
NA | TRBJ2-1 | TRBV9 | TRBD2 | TGTGCCAGCAGCGTAGGAAGCGGGAGGTTCGATGAGCAGTTCTTC | CASSVGSGRFDEQFF
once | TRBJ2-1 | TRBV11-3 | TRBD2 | TGTGCCAGCAGCCCAGGGACTAGCGGGAGACTTGAAGAGCAGTTCTTC | CASSPGTSGRLEEQFF
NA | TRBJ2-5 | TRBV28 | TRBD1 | TGTGCCAGCAGTCGGGACAGGGGGAGAAAGACCCAGTACTTC | CASSRDRGRKTQYF
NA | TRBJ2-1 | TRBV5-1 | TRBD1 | TGCGCCAGCAGCGGGGGACAGTCCAGCTCCTACAATGAGCAGTTCTTC | CASSGGQSSSYNEQFF
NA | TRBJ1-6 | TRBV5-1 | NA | TGCGCCAGCAGCCCGTCTCGCCAGGGATCACCCCTCCACTTT | CASSPSRQGSPLHF
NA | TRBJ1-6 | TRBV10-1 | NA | TGCGCCAGCAGTGATGGAGTTAATTCACCCCTCCACTTT | CASSDGVNSPLHF